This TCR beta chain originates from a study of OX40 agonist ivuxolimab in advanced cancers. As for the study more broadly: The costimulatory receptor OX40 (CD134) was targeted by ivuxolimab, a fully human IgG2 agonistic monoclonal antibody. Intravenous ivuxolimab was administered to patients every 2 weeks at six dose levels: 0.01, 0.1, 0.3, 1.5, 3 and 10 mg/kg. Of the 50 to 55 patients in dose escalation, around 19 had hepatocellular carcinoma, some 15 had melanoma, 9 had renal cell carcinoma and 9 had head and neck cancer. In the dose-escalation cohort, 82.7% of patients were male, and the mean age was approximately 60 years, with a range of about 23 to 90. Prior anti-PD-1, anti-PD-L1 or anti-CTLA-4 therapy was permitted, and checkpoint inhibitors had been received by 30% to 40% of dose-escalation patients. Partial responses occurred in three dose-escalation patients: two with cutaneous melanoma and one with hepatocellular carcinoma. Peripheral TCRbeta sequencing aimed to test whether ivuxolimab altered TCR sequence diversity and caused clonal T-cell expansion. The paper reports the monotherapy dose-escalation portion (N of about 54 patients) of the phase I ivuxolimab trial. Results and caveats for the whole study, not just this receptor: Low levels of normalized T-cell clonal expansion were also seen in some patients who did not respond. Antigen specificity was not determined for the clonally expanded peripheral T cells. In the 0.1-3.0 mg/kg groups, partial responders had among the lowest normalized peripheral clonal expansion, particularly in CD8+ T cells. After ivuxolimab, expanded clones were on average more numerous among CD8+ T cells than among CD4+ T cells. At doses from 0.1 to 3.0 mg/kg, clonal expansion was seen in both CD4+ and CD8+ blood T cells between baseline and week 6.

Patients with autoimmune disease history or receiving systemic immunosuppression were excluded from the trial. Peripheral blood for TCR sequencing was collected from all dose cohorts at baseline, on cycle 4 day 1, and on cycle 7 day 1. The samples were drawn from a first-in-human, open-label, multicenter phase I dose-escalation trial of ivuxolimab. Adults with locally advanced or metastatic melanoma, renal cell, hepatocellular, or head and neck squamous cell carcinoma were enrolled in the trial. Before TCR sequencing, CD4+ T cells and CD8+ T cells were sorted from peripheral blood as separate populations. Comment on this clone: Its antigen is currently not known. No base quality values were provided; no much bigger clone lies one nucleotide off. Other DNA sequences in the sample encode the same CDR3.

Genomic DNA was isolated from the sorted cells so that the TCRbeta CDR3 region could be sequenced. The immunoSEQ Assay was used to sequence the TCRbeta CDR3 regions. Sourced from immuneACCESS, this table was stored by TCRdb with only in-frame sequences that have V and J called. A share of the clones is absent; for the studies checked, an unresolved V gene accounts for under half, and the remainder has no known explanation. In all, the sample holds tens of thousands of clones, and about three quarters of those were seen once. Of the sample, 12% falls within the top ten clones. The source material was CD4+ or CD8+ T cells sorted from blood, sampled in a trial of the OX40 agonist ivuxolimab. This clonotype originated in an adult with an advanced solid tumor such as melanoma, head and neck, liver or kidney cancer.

The DNA sequence is as follows: TGTGCCAGCAGCTTCGGAGGCTATGGCTACACCTTC. The encoded protein is CASSFGGYGYTF. The chain is assembled from TRBV7-8 and TRBJ1-2, with the D gene call left open. A distance of 6 bases separates the germline ends of V and J, which lose 3 bases and 4 bases respectively. CDR1 SGHVS and CDR2 FQNEAQ are derived from the germline V gene. The CDR3 holds 12 amino acids from the cysteine to the phenylalanine. This entry keeps only the CDR3 DNA: 36 bases, framed from base 1.